Following are 19 T cell receptor beta chains from one sample sequenced in a study of blood T cell repertoires in COVID-19. The table came from immunoSEQ multiplex PCR; TCRdb's copy has only in-frame clones and leaves some out. Among about 260,000 clones, over 80% were seen once, and the ten largest hold approximately 1.4%. Sequencing was performed on peripheral blood. The receptors originated from a woman aged 40 to 55 who had recovered from COVID-19.

The V gene is TRBV9, the J gene TRBJ2-2; D is unclear. In germline, CDR1 is SGDLS, CDR2 YYNGEE. CDR3 size: 14 residues. V lost 3 bases, J lost 1 base, and 7 bases lay in between. The CDR3 nucleotides read TGTGCCAGCAGCGCATACAGGAACACCGGGGAGCTGTTTTTT. Translation gives CASSAYRNTGELFF. The full variable domain, completed using reference TRBV9 and TRBJ2-2, is DSGVTQTPKHLITATGQRVTLRCSPRSGDLSVYWYQQSLDQGLQFLIQYYNGEERAKGNILERFSAQQFPDLHSELNLSSLELGDSALYFCASSAYRNTGELFFGEGSRLTVL.

This chain's CDR3 is CSVEDLATEAFF. The DNA of the CDR3 is TGCAGCGTTGAAGATCTGGCAACTGAAGCTTTCTTT. V and J are TRBV29-1 and TRBJ1-1; D remains unclear. Between the trimmed V and J ends, which lost 0 bases and 5 bases, there was a span of 7 bases. The germline V gene encodes CDR1 SQVTM and CDR2 ANQGSEA. The CDR3 is 12 residues long. Variable domain in full (rest from reference TRBV29-1 and TRBJ1-1): SAVISQKPSRDICQRGTSLTIQCQVDSQVTMMFWYRQQPGQSLTLIATANQGSEATYESGFVIDKFPISRPNLTFSTLTVSNMSPEDSSIYLCSVEDLATEAFFGQGTRLTVV.

V is TRBV2 and J is TRBJ1-1; D is undetermined. Trimming took off 6 bases at V and 2 bases at J, with 13 bases between the two ends. The length of the CDR3 is 14 residues. Germline V lookup: CDR1 SNHLY, CDR2 FYNNEI. The CDR3 is CASRTRRVNTEAFF. CDR3 coding DNA: TGTGCCAGCAGAACCAGGAGGGTAAACACTGAAGCTTTCTTT. Full variable domain (outside the CDR3, taken from reference TRBV2 and TRBJ1-1): EPEVTQTPSHQVTQMGQEVILRCVPISNHLYFYWYRQILGQKVEFLVSFYNNEISEKSEIFDDQFSVERPDGSNFTLKIRSTKLEDSAMYFCASRTRRVNTEAFFGQGTRLTVV.

The J gene is TRBJ2-1, the V gene TRBV27, with TRBD1 identical over 8 bases. Germline lookup yields CDR1 MNHEY and CDR2 SMNVEV (reference sequence). The CDR3 runs to 13 residues. Germline trimming cut 4 bases from V and 10 bases from J; bases unmatched to any gene: 6. The CDR3 DNA is TGTGCCAGCAGTTCAGGACAGGGCTTGGAGCAGTTCTTC. It is translated as CASSSGQGLEQFF.

This chain links TRBV30 with TRBJ1-3, with D possibly being TRBD1 (6 bases). The CDR3 consists of 12 residues. V was shortened by 4 bases and J by 4 bases, with 8 bases between the two germline ends. Germline CDR1 is GTSNPN and CDR2 is SVGIG (reference sequence). CDR3 nucleotide sequence: TGTGCCTGGACTGGACAGGGAAACACCATATATTTT. The encoded protein is CAWTGQGNTIYF.

The chain recombines TRBV9 with TRBJ1-1; 7 nucleotides agree with TRBD1. V dropped 6 bases and J dropped 4; count of bases not matched to a gene: 6. Germline V gene data show CDR1 as SGDLS and CDR2 as YYNGEE. The CDR3 is 13 residues long. This CDR3 is CASNRAGGTEAFF. The CDR3 bases are TGTGCCAGCAATCGGGCAGGGGGCACTGAAGCTTTCTTT.

The chain links TRBV2 to TRBJ1-6; TRBD1 matches 7 bases. CDR3 size: 15 residues. Germline lookup yields CDR1 SNHLY and CDR2 FYNNEI. J gave up 10 bases and V 7 bases, and 13 bases lay outside the gene matches. Here the CDR3 reads CASKHGGRGTSPLHF. CDR3 DNA sequence: TGTGCCAGCAAACATGGGGGCAGGGGGACATCACCCCTCCACTTT.

J is TRBJ2-5 and V is TRBV7-2; 7 nucleotides line up with TRBD1. J gave up 2 bases and V 4 bases, and 1 base lay outside the gene matches. This CDR3 spans 13 amino acids. Germline loops: CDR1 SGHTA, CDR2 FQGNSA. CDR3 in DNA: TGTGCCAGCAGCTCGACAGGGCAAGAGACCCAGTACTTC. Its protein product is CASSSTGQETQYF.

The V and J genes are TRBV7-8 and TRBJ1-4; weak D call: TRBD1 (6 bases). Germline-derived CDR1 and CDR2 are SGHVS and FQNEAQ. The CDR3 contains 17 residues. Trimming removed 10 bases at V and 0 bases at J, with 21 bases between. The CDR3 coding sequence is TGTGCCATCTCGGACAGTCCCCACCTTGCAACTAATGAAAAACTGTTTTTT. It encodes CAISDSPHLATNEKLFF.

The chain has TRBV18 and TRBJ2-7, with D maybe TRBD1 (6 bases). Germline loops: CDR1 KGHSH, CDR2 LQKENI. This CDR3 is 14 amino acids long. The V end lost 4 bases, the J end lost 5 bases, and 15 bases lay between the germline ends. Here the CDR3 DNA reads TGTGCCAGCTCACGAACCACAGGGACCGACGAGCAGTACTTC. Residues: CASSRTTGTDEQYF.

The rearrangement uses TRBV6-2 or TRBV6-3 and TRBJ1-2; 9 bases align to TRBD1. Germline loops: CDR1 MNHEY, CDR2 SVGEGT. CDR3 length: 13 amino acids. V dropped 5 bases and J dropped 8; count of bases not matched to a gene: 6. The chain's CDR3 is CASSNRGRKGYTF. Here the CDR3 DNA reads TGTGCCAGCAGTAACAGGGGGCGGAAAGGCTACACCTTC.

This clone was counted once. This rearrangement joins TRBV6-5 to TRBJ2-5; D possibly corresponds to TRBD1 (5 bases). V lost 7 bases and J lost 3, with 12 bases in between. The CDR3 consists of 13 residues. The germline gives CDR1 MNHEY, CDR2 SVGAGI. The CDR3 DNA reads TGTGCCAGCAAGGACACCCAAAAAGAGACCCAGTACTTC. Amino acids: CASKDTQKETQYF.

V and J are TRBV12-5 and TRBJ2-7, with unresolved D. The length of the CDR3 is 12 residues. Trimming shortened V by 6 bases and J by 12 bases, and 18 bases separated the two germline ends. Germline V gene lookup returns CDR1 LGHNT and CDR2 FRNRAP. CDR3 region: CASGLRSDRRYF. The CDR3 nucleotides read TGTGCTAGTGGCCTAAGGAGCGATAGGAGGTACTTC. The full variable domain, in which reference TRBV12-5 and TRBJ2-7 provide the parts outside the CDR3, is DARVTQTPRHKVTEMGQEVTMRCQPILGHNTVFWYRQTMMQGLELLAYFRNRAPLDDSGMPKDRFSAEMPDATLATLKIQPSEPRDSAVYFCASGLRSDRRYFGPGTRLTVT.

The chain is built from TRBV5-6 and TRBJ1-4; TRBD1 is a possible D gene (6 bases). The CDR3 contains 13 residues. The germline V and J ends were trimmed by 3 bases and 8 bases, with 11 bases remaining between them. The germline CDR1 and CDR2 sequences are SGHDT and YYEEEE. Written as DNA, the CDR3 is TGTGCCAGCAGCTACGGGACAAGGGAAAAACTGTTTTTT. Protein product: CASSYGTREKLFF.

The table lists this clone with a count of one. This rearrangement joins TRBV2 to TRBJ2-7; D not certain. Trimming removed 3 bases at V and 5 bases at J, with 8 bases between. CDR1 SNHLY and CDR2 FYNNEI come from the germline V gene. The CDR3 consists of 12 residues. CDR3 sequence (DNA): TGTGCCAGCAGTGAGTGGGCTAACGAGCAGTACTTC. Amino acids: CASSEWANEQYF.

V is TRBV27 and J is TRBJ2-7, with 10 bases identical to TRBD2. J was trimmed by 6 bases and V by 6 bases; bases with no gene match: 14. Germline CDR1 reads MNHEY; CDR2 reads SMNVEV (reference sequence). The CDR3 has 16 residues. CDR3: CASSLSGGSLPREQYF. The CDR3 DNA reads TGTGCCAGCAGCCTTAGCGGGGGGTCCCTCCCGCGCGAGCAGTACTTC.

As concerns this clone: A much larger clone sits a single nucleotide away, making a read error possible. This chain uses TRBV13 with TRBJ1-2, with 8 bases fitting TRBD1. Unmatched junction bases numbered 0, after V lost 4 bases and J lost 2 bases. From germline, CDR1 is PRHDT and CDR2 FYEKMQ (reference sequence). The length of the CDR3 is 13 residues. The CDR3 nucleotides read TGTGCCAGCAGCTGGGACAGGAACTATGGCTACACCTTC. Protein sequence: CASSWDRNYGYTF.

The CDR3 nucleotides read TGCGCCAGCAGCCCCCAGGGACAGGGAGGGACTGAAGCTTTCTTT. Translation gives CASSPQGQGGTEAFF. This chain joins TRBV5-1 and TRBJ1-1; 9 positions match TRBD1. Losses at the gene ends were 4 bases for V and 5 bases for J; bases not matched to a gene: 9. The germline V gene encodes CDR1 SGHRS and CDR2 YFSETQ. The CDR3 contains 15 residues.

V gene TRBV27 combines with J gene TRBJ1-2; 10 bases are a match to TRBD1. The CDR3 spans 14 residues. CDR1 and CDR2 from the germline V gene are MNHEY and SMNVEV (reference sequence). Germline trimming cut 6 bases from V and 4 bases from J; bases unmatched to any gene: 5. The chain's CDR3 is CASRRQGAGYGYTF. CDR3 DNA sequence: TGTGCCAGCAGGAGACAGGGGGCTGGCTATGGCTACACCTTC.